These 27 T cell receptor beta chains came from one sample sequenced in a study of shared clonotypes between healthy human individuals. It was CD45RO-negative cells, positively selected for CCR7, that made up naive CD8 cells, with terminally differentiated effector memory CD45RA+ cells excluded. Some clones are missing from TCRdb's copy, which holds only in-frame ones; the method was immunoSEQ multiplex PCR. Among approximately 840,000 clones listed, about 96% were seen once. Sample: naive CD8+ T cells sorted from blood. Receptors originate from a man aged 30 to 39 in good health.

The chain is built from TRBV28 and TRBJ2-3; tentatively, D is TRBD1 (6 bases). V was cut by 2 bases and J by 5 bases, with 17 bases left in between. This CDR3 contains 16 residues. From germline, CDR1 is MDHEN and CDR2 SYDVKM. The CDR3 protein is CASSLTGTLIVDTQYF. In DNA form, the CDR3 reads TGTGCCAGCAGTTTAACAGGGACACTAATAGTAGATACGCAGTATTTT.

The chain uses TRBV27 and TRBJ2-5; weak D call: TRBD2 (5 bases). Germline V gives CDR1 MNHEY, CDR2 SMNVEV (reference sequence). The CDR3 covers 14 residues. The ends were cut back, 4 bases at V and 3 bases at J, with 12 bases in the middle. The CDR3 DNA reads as TGTGCCAGCAGTTCCTGGACTCTTAAAGAGACCCAGTACTTC. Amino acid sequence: CASSSWTLKETQYF.

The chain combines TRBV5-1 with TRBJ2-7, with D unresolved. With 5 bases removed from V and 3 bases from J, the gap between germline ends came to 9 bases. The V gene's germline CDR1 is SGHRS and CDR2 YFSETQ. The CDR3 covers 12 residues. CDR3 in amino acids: CASRSEDYEQYF. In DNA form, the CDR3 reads TGCGCCAGCAGGAGCGAGGACTACGAGCAGTACTTC.

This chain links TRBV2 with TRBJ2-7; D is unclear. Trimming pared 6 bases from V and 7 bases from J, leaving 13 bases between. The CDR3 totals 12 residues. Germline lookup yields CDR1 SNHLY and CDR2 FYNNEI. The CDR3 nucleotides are TGTGCCAGCAGGGCGGAAAGCTGGGAGCAGTACTTC. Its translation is CASRAESWEQYF.

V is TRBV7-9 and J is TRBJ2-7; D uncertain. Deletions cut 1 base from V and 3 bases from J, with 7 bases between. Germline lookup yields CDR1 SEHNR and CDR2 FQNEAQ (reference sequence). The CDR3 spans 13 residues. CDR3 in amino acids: CASSLGDYYEQYF. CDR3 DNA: TGTGCCAGCAGCTTAGGGGATTACTACGAGCAGTACTTC.

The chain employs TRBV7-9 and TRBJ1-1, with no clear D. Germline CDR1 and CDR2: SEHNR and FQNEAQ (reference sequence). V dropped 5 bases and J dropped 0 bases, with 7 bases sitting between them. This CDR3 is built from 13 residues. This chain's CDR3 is CASSASLNTEAFF. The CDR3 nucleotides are TGTGCCAGCAGCGCGAGCCTGAACACTGAAGCTTTCTTT.

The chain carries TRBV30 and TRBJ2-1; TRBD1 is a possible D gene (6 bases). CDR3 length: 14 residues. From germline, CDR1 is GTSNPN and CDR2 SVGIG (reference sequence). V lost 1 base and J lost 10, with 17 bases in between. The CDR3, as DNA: TGTGCCTGGAGTGGACAGGCGAGGGCATGGGAGCAGTTCTTC. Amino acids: CAWSGQARAWEQFF.

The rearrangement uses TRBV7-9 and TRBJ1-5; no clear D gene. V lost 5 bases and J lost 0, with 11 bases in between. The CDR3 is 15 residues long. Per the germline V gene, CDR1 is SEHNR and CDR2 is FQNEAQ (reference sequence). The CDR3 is CASSPSGNSNQPQHF. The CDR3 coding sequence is TGTGCCAGCAGCCCTAGCGGAAATAGCAATCAGCCCCAGCATTTT.

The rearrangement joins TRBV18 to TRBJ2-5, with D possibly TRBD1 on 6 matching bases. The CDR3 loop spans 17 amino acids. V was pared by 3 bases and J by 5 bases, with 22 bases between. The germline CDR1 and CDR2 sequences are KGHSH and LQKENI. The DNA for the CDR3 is TGTGCCAGCTCACCCCGACCGAGACAGGTGTTTTGGGAGACCCAGTACTTC. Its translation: CASSPRPRQVFWETQYF.

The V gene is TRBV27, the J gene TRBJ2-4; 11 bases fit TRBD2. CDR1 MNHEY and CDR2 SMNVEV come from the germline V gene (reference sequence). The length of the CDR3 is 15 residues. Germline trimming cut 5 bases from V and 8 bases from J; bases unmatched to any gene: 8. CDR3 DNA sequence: TGTGCCAGCAGTCCGCTAACTAGCGGGAGCTACATTCAGTACTTC. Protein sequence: CASSPLTSGSYIQYF.

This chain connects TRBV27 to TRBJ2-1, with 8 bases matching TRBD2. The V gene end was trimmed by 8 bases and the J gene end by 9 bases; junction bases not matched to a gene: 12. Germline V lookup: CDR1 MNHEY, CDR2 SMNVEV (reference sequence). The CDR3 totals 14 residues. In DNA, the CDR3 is TGTGCCAGCTCCCACCGGGGGGGGGCTCTTGAGCAGTTCTTC. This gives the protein CASSHRGGALEQFF.

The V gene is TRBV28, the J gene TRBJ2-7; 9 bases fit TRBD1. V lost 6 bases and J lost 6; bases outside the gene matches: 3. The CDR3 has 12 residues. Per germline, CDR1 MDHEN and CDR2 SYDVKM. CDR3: CASRTGGREQYF. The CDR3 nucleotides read TGTGCCAGCAGGACAGGGGGGCGCGAGCAGTACTTC.

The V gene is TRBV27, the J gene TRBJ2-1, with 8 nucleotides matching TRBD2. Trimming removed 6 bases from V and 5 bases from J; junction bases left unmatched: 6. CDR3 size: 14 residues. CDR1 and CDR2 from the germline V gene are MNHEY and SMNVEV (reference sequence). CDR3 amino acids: CASRTSGENNEQFF. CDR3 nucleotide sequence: TGTGCCAGCAGAACTAGCGGAGAAAACAATGAGCAGTTCTTC.

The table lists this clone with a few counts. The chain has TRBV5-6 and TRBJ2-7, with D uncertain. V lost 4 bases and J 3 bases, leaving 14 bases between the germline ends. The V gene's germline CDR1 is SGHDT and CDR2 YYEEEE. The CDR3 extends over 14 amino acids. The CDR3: CASSHRATDYEQYF. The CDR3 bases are TGTGCCAGCAGCCACCGGGCCACTGACTACGAGCAGTACTTC.

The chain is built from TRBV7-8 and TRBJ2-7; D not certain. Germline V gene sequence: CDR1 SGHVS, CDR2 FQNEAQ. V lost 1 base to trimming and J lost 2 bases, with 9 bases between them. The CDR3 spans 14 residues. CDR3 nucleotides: TGTGCCAGCAGCTTAGGCGGCAGACCCTACGAGCAGTACTTC. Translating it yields CASSLGGRPYEQYF.

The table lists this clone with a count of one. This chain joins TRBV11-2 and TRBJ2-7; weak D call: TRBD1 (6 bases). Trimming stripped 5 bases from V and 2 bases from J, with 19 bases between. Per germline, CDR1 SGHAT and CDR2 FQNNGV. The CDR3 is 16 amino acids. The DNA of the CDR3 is TGTGCCAGCAGCCTGGGGGCAGGGCACCTAACCTACGAGCAGTACTTC. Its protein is CASSLGAGHLTYEQYF.

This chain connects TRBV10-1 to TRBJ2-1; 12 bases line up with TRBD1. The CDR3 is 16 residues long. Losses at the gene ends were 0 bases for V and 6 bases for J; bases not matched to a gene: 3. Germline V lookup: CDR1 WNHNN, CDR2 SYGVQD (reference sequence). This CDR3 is CASSESGTGGLNEQFF. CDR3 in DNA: TGCGCCAGCAGTGAGTCCGGGACAGGGGGCCTCAATGAGCAGTTCTTC.

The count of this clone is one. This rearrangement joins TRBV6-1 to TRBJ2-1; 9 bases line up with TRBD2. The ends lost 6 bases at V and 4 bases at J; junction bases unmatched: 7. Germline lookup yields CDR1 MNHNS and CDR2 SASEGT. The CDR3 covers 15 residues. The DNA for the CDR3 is TGTGCCAGCAGGGGACTAGCAGTGAGTTACAATGAGCAGTTCTTC. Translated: CASRGLAVSYNEQFF.

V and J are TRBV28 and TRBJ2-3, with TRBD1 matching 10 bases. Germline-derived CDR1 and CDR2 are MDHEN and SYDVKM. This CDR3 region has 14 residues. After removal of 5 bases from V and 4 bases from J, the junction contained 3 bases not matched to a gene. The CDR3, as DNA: TGTGCCAGCAGTCCAGGGACAGGGGCAGATACGCAGTATTTT. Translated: CASSPGTGADTQYF.

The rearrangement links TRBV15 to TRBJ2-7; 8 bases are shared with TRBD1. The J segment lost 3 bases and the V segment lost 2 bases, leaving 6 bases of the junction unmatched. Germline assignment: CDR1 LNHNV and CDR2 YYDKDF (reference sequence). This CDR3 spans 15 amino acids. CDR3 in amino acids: CATSRPGTGNYEQYF. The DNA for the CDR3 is TGTGCCACCAGCAGACCCGGGACAGGTAACTACGAGCAGTACTTC.

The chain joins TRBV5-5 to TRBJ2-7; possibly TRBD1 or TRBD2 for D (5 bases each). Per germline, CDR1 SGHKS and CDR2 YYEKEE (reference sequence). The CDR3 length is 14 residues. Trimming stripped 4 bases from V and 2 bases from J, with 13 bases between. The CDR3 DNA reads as TGTGCCAGCAGCGATGGGGACGGAACCTACGAGCAGTACTTC. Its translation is CASSDGDGTYEQYF.

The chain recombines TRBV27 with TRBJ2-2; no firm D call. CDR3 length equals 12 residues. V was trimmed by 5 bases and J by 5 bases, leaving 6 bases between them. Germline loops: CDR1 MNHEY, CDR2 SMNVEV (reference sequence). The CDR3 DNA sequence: TGTGCCAGCAGTAAAGTAACCGGGGAGCTGTTTTTT. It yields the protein CASSKVTGELFF.

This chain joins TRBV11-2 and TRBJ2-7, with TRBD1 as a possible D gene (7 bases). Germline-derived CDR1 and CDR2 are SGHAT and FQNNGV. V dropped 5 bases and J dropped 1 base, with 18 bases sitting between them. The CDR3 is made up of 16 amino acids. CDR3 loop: CASSPLGGQPSYEQYF. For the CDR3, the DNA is TGTGCCAGCAGCCCCCTGGGGGGACAGCCTTCCTACGAGCAGTACTTC.

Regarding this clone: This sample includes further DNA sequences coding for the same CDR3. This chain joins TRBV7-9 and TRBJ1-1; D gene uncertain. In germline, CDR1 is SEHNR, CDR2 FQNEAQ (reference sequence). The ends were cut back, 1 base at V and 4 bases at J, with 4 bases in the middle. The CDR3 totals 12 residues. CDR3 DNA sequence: TGTGCCAGCAGCTTAGATGGCACTGAAGCTTTCTTT. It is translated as CASSLDGTEAFF.

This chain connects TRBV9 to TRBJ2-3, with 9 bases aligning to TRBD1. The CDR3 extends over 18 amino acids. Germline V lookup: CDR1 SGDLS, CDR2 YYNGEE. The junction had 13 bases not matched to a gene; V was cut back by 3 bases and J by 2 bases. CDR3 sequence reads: CASSGAPWDRDHTDTQYF. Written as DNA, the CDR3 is TGTGCCAGCAGCGGAGCTCCGTGGGACAGGGACCACACAGATACGCAGTATTTT.

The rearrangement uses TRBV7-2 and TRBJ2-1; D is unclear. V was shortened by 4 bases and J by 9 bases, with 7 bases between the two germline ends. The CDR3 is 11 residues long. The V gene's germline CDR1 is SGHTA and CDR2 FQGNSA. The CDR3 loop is CASSSSAEQFF. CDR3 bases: TGTGCCAGCAGCTCTTCCGCTGAGCAGTTCTTC.

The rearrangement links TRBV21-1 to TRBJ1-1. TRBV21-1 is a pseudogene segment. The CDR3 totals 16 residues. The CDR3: CASSGYLATIRTEAFF. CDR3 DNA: TGTGCCAGCAGTGGCTACCTAGCTACAATTCGCACTGAAGCTTTCTTT.